This TCR beta chain was found in a study of shared clonotypes between healthy human individuals. Profiled with immunoSEQ multiplex PCR; TCRdb holds only in-frame clones, not every one. The table shows millions of clones, with approximately 93% occurring only once. The CDR3 sequence is 16 residues long. After removal of 3 bases from V and 4 bases from J, the junction contained 10 bases not matched to a gene. CDR1 SGHDN and CDR2 FVKESK come from the germline V gene. This chain uses TRBV14 with TRBJ2-3; 7 bases align to TRBD2. This clonotype was sampled from a man aged 18 to 35 in good health. Some clones in this sample may be carry-over from other donors' samples. The sample was naive CD4+ T cells from PBMCs. Described subset: CD45RA+ positively selected. The CDR3 DNA reads as TGTGCCAGCAGCCACCGGGACTACCCCGGTGCAGATACGCAGTATTTT. It translates to CASSHRDYPGADTQYF.